This is a list of T cell receptor beta chains from one sample in a study of Ad26.COV2.S vaccination and SARS-CoV-2 variants. Assay: immunoSEQ multiplex PCR; the TCRdb copy retains only in-frame clones and omits some. This table holds some 270,000 clones, approximately 90% found once. The input for sequencing was peripheral blood, taken in a trial of Ad26.COV2.S vaccine versus placebo. The source of these receptors is a person between 18 and 65 years old who received the Ad26.COV2.S COVID-19 vaccine or a placebo. Each CDR3 is given with its conserved first and last residue. The D gene is left open where the match is weak. Part of the rows lack a size; the others show once, few, many or a class for expanded clones.

>TRBJ1-5|NA|NA|TRBV4-2
CASSQDARTQPQHF
TGTGCCAGCAGCCAAGATGCAAGGACTCAGCCCCAGCATTTT
>TRBJ2-3|TRBD2|NA|TRBV2
CASTPTSGGADTQYF
TGTGCCAGCACCCCGACTAGCGGGGGGGCCGATACGCAGTATTTT
>TRBJ1-5|NA|NA|TRBV2
CASSERDGIYSNQPQHF
TGTGCCAGCAGTGAACGAGACGGAATCTATAGCAATCAGCCCCAGCATTTT
>TRBJ2-1|NA|few|TRBV10-3
CAIRKGSSYNEQFF
TGTGCCATCAGAAAAGGGAGCTCCTACAATGAGCAGTTCTTC
>TRBJ2-7|NA|once|TRBV6-6
CASSPLALASEQYF
TGTGCCAGCAGTCCCCTAGCACTCGCTTCCGAGCAGTACTTC
>TRBJ1-6|NA|few|TRBV14
CASSQEFHREGNSPLHF
TGTGCCAGCAGCCAAGAATTCCACAGGGAGGGGAATTCACCCCTCCACTTT
>TRBJ2-1|NA|NA|TRBV7-9
CASSLLNEQFF
TGTGCCAGCAGCTTATTGAATGAGCAGTTCTTC
>TRBJ2-3|TRBD2|NA|TRBV19
CASSIEGGTPDTQYF
TGTGCCAGTAGTATAGAGGGAGGGACCCCAGATACGCAGTATTTT
>TRBJ2-7|NA|once|TRBV6-5
CASTPRQSRGEQYF
TGTGCCAGCACCCCCAGGCAGAGCAGGGGCGAGCAGTACTTC
>TRBJ2-1|TRBD1|once|TRBV6-5
CASSYKTGWNEQFF
TGTGCCAGCAGTTACAAGACAGGGTGGAATGAGCAGTTCTTC
>TRBJ1-5|TRBD1|once|TRBV6-2/TRBV6-3
CASSRRTGGLNQPQHF
TGTGCCAGCAGCAGAAGGACAGGGGGTCTCAATCAGCCCCAGCATTTT
>TRBJ2-6|TRBD1|NA|TRBV6-5
CASRTGGSGANVLTF
TGTGCCAGCAGGACAGGGGGCTCTGGGGCCAACGTCCTGACTTTC
>TRBJ1-4|NA|NA|TRBV7-2
CASSLRWDRLNEKLFF
TGTGCCAGCAGCCTACGTTGGGATAGGCTTAATGAAAAACTGTTTTTT
>TRBJ2-3|NA|NA|TRBV19
CASSPRTSTDTQYF
TGTGCCAGTAGTCCTAGGACTAGCACAGATACGCAGTATTTT
>TRBJ1-5|NA|few|TRBV6-5
CASSPLGGTNQPQHF
TGTGCCAGCAGCCCGCTGGGGGGAACAAATCAGCCCCAGCATTTT
>TRBJ2-5|NA|NA|TRBV5-1
CASSLDVLETQYF
TGCGCCAGCAGCTTGGACGTCCTAGAGACCCAGTACTTC
>TRBJ1-6|TRBD1|NA|TRBV19
CASSIEEGANSPLHF
TGTGCCAGTAGTATTGAGGAGGGGGCCAATTCACCCCTCCACTTT
>TRBJ2-3|TRBD2|NA|TRBV20-1
CSASLPSGSTDTQYF
TGCAGTGCTAGTCTTCCTAGCGGGAGCACAGATACGCAGTATTTT
>TRBJ1-1|TRBD1|NA|TRBV6-5
CASRPQQGTATEAFF
TGTGCCAGCAGACCTCAACAGGGGACCGCCACTGAAGCTTTCTTT
>TRBJ2-3|NA|NA|TRBV24-1
CATSAGITDTQYF
TGTGCCACCAGTGCAGGAATCACAGATACGCAGTATTTT
>TRBJ2-2|TRBD2|NA|TRBV5-4
CASSPRGGAGGSGELFF
TGTGCCAGCAGCCCCCGCGGGGGAGCGGGAGGGAGTGGGGAGCTGTTTTTT
>TRBJ1-1|NA|NA|TRBV4-3
CASSQSPQGLEAFF
TGCGCCAGCAGCCAATCCCCGCAGGGGCTTGAAGCTTTCTTT
>TRBJ2-2|NA|NA|TRBV27
CASSSEPSGRSGELFF
TGTGCCAGTAGTTCGGAACCTTCGGGGCGCAGCGGGGAGCTGTTTTTT
>TRBJ2-1|NA|NA|TRBV14
CASSHLGEQFF
TGTGCCAGCAGCCACCTGGGTGAGCAGTTCTTC
>TRBJ1-1|NA|NA|TRBV4-3
CASSQDGRGATEAFF
TGCGCCAGCAGCCAAGATGGGAGGGGAGCCACTGAAGCTTTCTTT
>TRBJ2-3|NA|NA|TRBV9
CASSPPGSRTDTQYF
TGTGCCAGCAGCCCCCCAGGTAGTCGGACAGATACGCAGTATTTT
>TRBJ1-3|NA|NA|TRBV30
CAWINGGNTIYF
TGTGCCTGGATAAACGGGGGAAACACCATATATTTT
>TRBJ2-5|TRBD2|NA|TRBV4-3
CASSQVLAGETETQYF
TGCGCCAGCAGCCAAGTTCTAGCGGGAGAAACAGAGACCCAGTACTTC
>TRBJ1-2|TRBD1|NA|TRBV6-6
CASSATGGAGSYGYTF
TGTGCCAGCAGTGCGACAGGGGGCGCGGGGAGCTATGGCTACACCTTC
>TRBJ2-1|NA|NA|TRBV3-1/TRBV3-2
CASSRRGPTSGNEQFF
TGTGCCAGCAGCCGCAGGGGCCCTACCTCCGGAAATGAGCAGTTCTTC
>TRBJ1-4|TRBD1|NA|TRBV2
CASSAFGQGNEKLFF
TGTGCCAGCAGTGCATTCGGACAGGGAAATGAAAAACTGTTTTTT
>TRBJ2-5|NA|few|TRBV2
CASSEYLAEETQYF
TGTGCCAGCAGTGAATATTTAGCGGAAGAGACCCAGTACTTC
>TRBJ1-3|TRBD1|NA|TRBV19
CASTTTTGGGNTIYF
TGTGCCAGTACCACGACGACAGGGGGCGGAAACACCATATATTTT
>TRBJ1-1|NA|NA|TRBV6-5
CASSYCVGQCTEAFF
TGTGCCAGCAGTTACTGTGTAGGCCAGTGCACTGAAGCTTTCTTT
>TRBJ1-1|NA|NA|TRBV25-1
CTSSEMEGNTEAFF
TGTACCAGCAGTGAAATGGAAGGGAACACTGAAGCTTTCTTT
>TRBJ1-5|TRBD1|NA|TRBV19
CASSGETGEAYSNQPQHF
TGTGCCAGTAGTGGTGAGACAGGGGAGGCGTATAGCAATCAGCCCCAGCATTTT
>TRBJ1-4|NA|NA|TRBV4-3
CASSQEKGEWQKLFF
TGCGCCAGCAGCCAAGAAAAGGGGGAATGGCAAAAACTGTTTTTT
>TRBJ1-5|TRBD1|NA|TRBV6-2/TRBV6-3
CASSSSGTALNQPQHF
TGTGCCAGCAGTTCCAGCGGGACAGCGCTCAATCAGCCCCAGCATTTT
>TRBJ1-3|TRBD1|NA|TRBV30
CAWNRFGGHTGGYSGNTIYF
TGTGCCTGGAATCGTTTCGGGGGCCACACAGGGGGCTACTCTGGAAACACCATATATTTT
>TRBJ2-1|NA|NA|TRBV7-8
CASSLEGFNEQFF
TGTGCCAGCAGCTTAGAGGGTTTCAATGAGCAGTTCTTC
>TRBJ2-3|TRBD1|NA|TRBV2
CASRLTGQGIDTQYF
TGTGCCAGCAGGCTAACGGGACAGGGTATAGATACGCAGTATTTT
>TRBJ2-7|TRBD2|NA|TRBV7-6
CASSALAGGSNEQYF
TGTGCCAGCAGCGCTCTAGCGGGGGGTTCCAACGAGCAGTACTTC
>TRBJ2-5|NA|NA|TRBV7-8
CASSLVGTLGRETQYF
TGTGCCAGCAGCTTAGTGGGGACTCTCGGCCGAGAGACCCAGTACTTC
>TRBJ1-3|TRBD1|NA|TRBV5-4
CASSSMDRGLAGNTIYF
TGTGCCAGCAGCTCCATGGACAGGGGTTTGGCTGGAAACACCATATATTTT
>TRBJ2-3|TRBD1|NA|TRBV5-1
CASSLLQGQASTDTQYF
TGCGCCAGCAGCCTATTACAGGGACAGGCTAGCACAGATACGCAGTATTTT
>TRBJ1-6|TRBD1|NA|TRBV6-2/TRBV6-3
CASSPHGTGTDSPLHF
TGTGCCAGCAGCCCCCACGGGACAGGGACGGATTCACCCCTCCACTTT
>TRBJ1-4|NA|NA|TRBV11-2
CASSLRRLRTNEKLFF
TGTGCCAGCAGCTTGAGACGCCTGCGGACTAATGAAAAACTGTTTTTT
>TRBJ2-5|NA|NA|TRBV5-1
CASSFGGARPGAQYF
TGCGCCAGCAGCTTTGGGGGGGCCCGTCCCGGGGCCCAGTACTTC
>TRBJ1-2|TRBD1|NA|TRBV4-1
CASSRGGFTGGDGYTF
TGCGCCAGCAGCCGCGGAGGGTTTACAGGGGGCGATGGCTACACCTTC
>TRBJ1-6|NA|NA|TRBV7-3
CASSLGPSYNSPLHF
TGTGCCAGCAGCTTAGGGCCTTCCTATAATTCACCCCTCCACTTT
>TRBJ2-5|TRBD1|NA|TRBV5-6
CASSLLVEGQGSKTQYF
TGTGCCAGCAGCTTGTTGGTCGAGGGACAGGGGTCTAAGACCCAGTACTTC
>TRBJ1-1|NA|NA|TRBV6-6
CASRPGQNTEAFF
TGTGCCAGCAGACCTGGACAGAACACTGAAGCTTTCTTT
>TRBJ2-1|TRBD2|NA|TRBV7-2
CASSFRVGGGVNNEQFF
TGTGCCAGCAGTTTTAGGGTTGGTGGGGGGGTTAACAATGAGCAGTTCTTC
>TRBJ2-2|NA|NA|TRBV7-9
CASSSIGRIAQPGPGELFF
TGTGCCAGCAGCTCGATTGGTCGAATTGCACAGCCTGGCCCCGGGGAGCTGTTTTTT
>TRBJ1-3|NA|NA|TRBV11-2
CASRRVSGNTIYF
TGTGCCAGCAGGCGGGTATCCGGAAACACCATATATTTT
>TRBJ2-3|TRBD2|NA|TRBV9
CASSPRESGTTTGF
TGTGCCAGCAGCCCCAGGGAAAGTGGGACTACGACTGGCTTT
>TRBJ1-2|NA|few|TRBV7-9
CASSLVGAGQDGYTF
TGTGCCAGCAGCTTAGTGGGGGCAGGGCAGGACGGCTACACCTTC
>TRBJ1-1|TRBD1|NA|TRBV6-5
CASSYSSRGYSEAFF
TGTGCCAGCAGTTACTCGAGCAGGGGGTACAGTGAAGCTTTCTTT